These T cell receptor beta chains were read from a single sample in a study of blood T cell repertoires in COVID-19. Generated by immunoSEQ multiplex PCR, the TCRdb table keeps only in-frame clones and is missing some. The sample holds approximately 170,000 clones, less than 85% seen once. Sequences were obtained from peripheral blood. The source of these receptors is a woman of 80 years or more with active or convalescent COVID-19. The CDR3 runs from the conserved cysteine through the conserved F or W. The D gene is left open where the match is weak. Where a row states a size, it is once, few, many or the class of an expanded clone; other rows omit it.

clone_size	j_call	v_call	d_call	cdr3_nt	cdr3_aa
-	TRBJ2-4	TRBV12-3/TRBV12-4	-	TGTGCCAGCAGTTTGTTACAGGAAAACATTCAGTACTTC	CASSLLQENIQYF
once	TRBJ1-3	TRBV6-5	-	TGTGCCAGCAGTTACAGCGGGGGTACTGGAAACACCATATATTTT	CASSYSGGTGNTIYF
-	TRBJ1-1	TRBV12-3/TRBV12-4	-	TGTGCCAGCACCTCGCAGGGATGGACTGAAGCTTTCTTT	CASTSQGWTEAFF
-	TRBJ2-4	TRBV28	-	TGTGCCAGCCTAGACAGAACCAAAAACATTCAGTACTTC	CASLDRTKNIQYF
-	TRBJ2-1	TRBV20-1	-	TGCAGTGCTTTCCGGGACTGGCAGTTCTTC	CSAFRDWQFF
-	TRBJ2-7	TRBV5-5	TRBD1	TGTGCCAGCAGCTCTGAGTGGACAGGGGGTTTTGGCTACGAGCAGTACTTC	CASSSEWTGGFGYEQYF
few	TRBJ2-1	TRBV2	-	TGTGCCAGCAGTGCGGTTAGCTCCTACAATGAGCAGTTCTTC	CASSAVSSYNEQFF
-	TRBJ2-7	TRBV30	-	TGTGCCTGGAGTCCACTACGCCTCTACGAGCAGTACTTC	CAWSPLRLYEQYF
-	TRBJ2-5	TRBV3-1/TRBV3-2	TRBD2	TGTGCCAGCAGCCACTCGTTAGCGGGTGAGACCCAGTACTTC	CASSHSLAGETQYF
-	TRBJ1-5	TRBV10-2	-	TGCGCCAGTGGGAGTTATCAGCCCCAGCATTTT	CASGSYQPQHF
-	TRBJ2-1	TRBV11-2	TRBD1	TGTGCCAGCAGCTTTAGACAGGGCCCCTACAATGAGCAGTTCTTC	CASSFRQGPYNEQFF
-	TRBJ2-3	TRBV29-1	-	TGCAGCACCCGCCCAGGGGGGAGTACAGATACGCAGTATTTT	CSTRPGGSTDTQYF
-	TRBJ1-2	TRBV27	TRBD1	TGTGCCAGCAGTGGCACGCAGGGGGACTATGGCTACACCTTC	CASSGTQGDYGYTF
-	TRBJ2-4	TRBV19	-	TGTGCCAGTATATCGGGAGTTAACATTCAGTACTTC	CASISGVNIQYF
once	TRBJ2-2	TRBV7-7	-	TGTGCCAGCAGCTTAGCACCGACTAGACACACCGGGGAGCTGTTTTTT	CASSLAPTRHTGELFF
-	TRBJ1-5	TRBV7-9	-	TGTGCCAGCAGCTTAGAACTACATCAGCCCCAGCATTTT	CASSLELHQPQHF
-	TRBJ1-2	TRBV30	TRBD1	TGTGCCTGGAGGTCTCGATTGGGACAGGGTCGTGGTAGCTATGGCTACACCTTC	CAWRSRLGQGRGSYGYTF
-	TRBJ1-2	TRBV6-5	TRBD1	TGTGCCAGCAGTCGGGGACAGGGAAACTATGGCTACACCTTC	CASSRGQGNYGYTF
-	TRBJ2-7	TRBV6-1	-	TGTGCCAGCAGTGAAACGGGGCCCGGGGGTCCAGGCGAGCAGTACTTC	CASSETGPGGPGEQYF
-	TRBJ1-3	TRBV7-9	TRBD1	TGTGCCAGCAGCCAAGGACAGGGGGCTGGAAACACCATATATTTT	CASSQGQGAGNTIYF
-	TRBJ2-7	TRBV5-1	-	TGCGCCAGCAGCCGGGACAACTCCTACGAGCAGTACTTC	CASSRDNSYEQYF
-	TRBJ2-3	TRBV2	TRBD2	TGTGCCAGCAGTGAAGAGGCGGGAGACGATACAGATACGCAGTATTTT	CASSEEAGDDTDTQYF
-	TRBJ1-1	TRBV7-9	-	TGTGCCAGCAGCTGGACAGAAAACACTGAAGCTTTCTTT	CASSWTENTEAFF
-	TRBJ2-3	TRBV2	TRBD2	TGTGCCAGCAGTGGATTCCGGGGGGAGAGGCAGTATTTT	CASSGFRGERQYF
once	TRBJ2-7	TRBV5-4	-	TGTGCCAGCAGCCCATATGGGGCGCCAAGCTCCTACGAGCAGTACTTC	CASSPYGAPSSYEQYF
-	TRBJ2-7	TRBV19	TRBD1	TGTGCCAGTACCAGGGGGGGACAGGGACCCTACGAGCAGTACTTC	CASTRGGQGPYEQYF
few	TRBJ1-1	TRBV5-1	TRBD1	TGCGCCAGCAGCACAAACCGGGACAGACAAGCTTTCTTT	CASSTNRDRQAFF
-	TRBJ2-2	TRBV6-6	TRBD2	TGTGCCAGCGCTTACGGGGGGACCGGGGAGCTGTTTTTT	CASAYGGTGELFF
-	TRBJ2-5	TRBV12-3/TRBV12-4	-	TGTGCCAGCAGTACCGCGGGCCAAGAGACCCAGTACTTC	CASSTAGQETQYF
-	TRBJ1-1	TRBV29-1	-	TGCAGCGCCCAGGGAGGGGGCACTGAAGCTTTCTTT	CSAQGGGTEAFF
-	TRBJ1-2	TRBV11-2	-	TGTGCCAGCAGCCCCCCCCGACAGACCAACTATGGCTACACCTTC	CASSPPRQTNYGYTF
-	TRBJ1-5	TRBV28	TRBD1	TGTGCCAGCAGTTTGGGACAGCCGTATCAGCCCCAGCATTTT	CASSLGQPYQPQHF
-	TRBJ1-2	TRBV18	TRBD1	TGTGCCAGCTCTCCAAGGACAGGGGCGGACTATGGCTACACCTTC	CASSPRTGADYGYTF
-	TRBJ1-4	TRBV3-1/TRBV3-2	-	TGTGCCAGCAGCCAAGGTGTGGGCGGGAGGTCTAATGAAAAACTGTTTTTT	CASSQGVGGRSNEKLFF
-	TRBJ1-1	TRBV9	TRBD1	TGTGCCAGCAGCCCCCGGGACAGGGTCGCTGAAGCTTTCTTT	CASSPRDRVAEAFF
-	TRBJ2-6	TRBV7-6	TRBD1	TGTGCCAGCAGCTTAGGACAGGGCCTCTCTGGGGCCAACGTCCTGACTTTC	CASSLGQGLSGANVLTF
-	TRBJ1-1	TRBV29-1	-	TGCAGCGTTCGGGGGACGAGGACTGAAGCTTTCTTT	CSVRGTRTEAFF
-	TRBJ2-7	TRBV21-1	-	TGTGCCAGCAGCAAAGGTAGCGGGAGATACGAGCAGTACTTC	CASSKGSGRYEQYF
-	TRBJ2-1	TRBV5-1	TRBD1	TGCGCCAGCAGCCCAGACAGGGGGCTAATCAATGAGCAGTTCTTC	CASSPDRGLINEQFF
-	TRBJ2-5	TRBV5-1	-	TGCGCCAGCAGCTTGGAGGCTAGCGCCCTGGTCTACTTC	CASSLEASALVYF
once	TRBJ1-4	TRBV2	TRBD1	TGTGCCAGCAGTCCTGACAGGGGGCATTATGAAAAACTGTTTTTT	CASSPDRGHYEKLFF
-	TRBJ1-5	TRBV28	TRBD1	TGTGCCAGCAGCCTACGGCAGGGGGGCCGGGATAGGCCCCAGCATTTT	CASSLRQGGRDRPQHF
-	TRBJ2-7	TRBV19	TRBD2	TGTGCCAGTAGTATAACCCCTAGCGGGGATTACGAGCAGTACTTC	CASSITPSGDYEQYF
once	TRBJ1-1	TRBV3-1/TRBV3-2	TRBD1	TGTGCCAGCAGCCTGACAGGGGTAGGCACTGAAGCTTTCTTT	CASSLTGVGTEAFF
few	TRBJ2-5	TRBV7-9	-	TGTGCCAGCAGCTTTACACAGACCCAGTACTTC	CASSFTQTQYF
-	TRBJ1-1	TRBV5-5	-	TGTGCCAGCAGCTCTCCGAACACTGAAGCTTTCTTT	CASSSPNTEAFF
once	TRBJ1-5	TRBV24-1	-	TGTGCCACCAGTGGTCCCGGGTCTAGCAATCAGCCCCAGCATTTT	CATSGPGSSNQPQHF
-	TRBJ2-3	TRBV5-4	TRBD2	TGTGCCAGCAGCTCGTCGTGGGCGGGAGGAAGCACAGATACGCAGTATTTT	CASSSSWAGGSTDTQYF
-	TRBJ2-6	TRBV14	-	TGTGCCAGCAGCAGAGACTCTGGGGCCAACGTCCTGACTTTC	CASSRDSGANVLTF
-	TRBJ2-3	TRBV5-1	TRBD2	TGCGCCAGCAGCAGGGGACTAGCGGAGAGCACAGATACGCAGTATTTT	CASSRGLAESTDTQYF
few	TRBJ1-2	TRBV7-3	-	TGTGCCAGCAGCTTTACGGGGGGCCTTAATGGCTACACCTTC	CASSFTGGLNGYTF
-	TRBJ2-2	TRBV25-1	-	TGTGCCAGCAGTGCCCTGGGCAGAGCGAACACCGGGGAGCTGTTTTTT	CASSALGRANTGELFF
-	TRBJ2-1	TRBV3-1/TRBV3-2	TRBD2	TGTGCCAGCAGAGGACTAGCGGTCAATGAGCAGTTCTTC	CASRGLAVNEQFF